Here is one T cell receptor (beta chain) with its context. The data were taken from a study of technical replicates of blood from a few donors. This CDR3 contains 18 residues. V dropped 3 bases and J dropped 4; count of bases not matched to a gene: 14. The germline V gene has CDR1 SGHVS and CDR2 FQNEAQ. Sequenced by immunoSEQ multiplex PCR; TCRdb stores in-frame clones only, minus some. Of 70,000 or so clones listed, over 95% are singletons. The sequenced sample consisted of T cells isolated from PBMCs. This receptor was taken from a human donor in good health. V and J are TRBV7-8 and TRBJ2-7; 11 bases agree with TRBD2. DNA for the CDR3: TGTGCCAGCAGCTTCTCTACTAGCGGGAGAGTAGGGGGGTACGAGCAGTACTTC. Translated, it gives CASSFSTSGRVGGYEQYF.